This T cell receptor beta chain was documented in a study of shared clonotypes between healthy human individuals. Study information: Each donor contributed plates that comprised three CD4 naive, three CD4 memory, two CD8 naive and one CD8 memory. Study findings and constraints: Clonotypes shared by all four sorted-subset donors had higher generation probabilities than non-shared clonotypes. Sequencing depth was expected to influence donor clonotype sharing.

Concerning this clone itself: Its antigen is not identified.

The investigators split CD4+ cells into a CD45RA+ naive subset and a CD45RA-negative memory subset. Measured with immunoSEQ multiplex PCR; TCRdb has only the in-frame clones, and not every one. The sample carries more than 1 million clones, approximately 78% recorded once. The receptor's source is a man younger than 30 in good health. Some clones in this sample may be carry-over from other donors' samples. Sequences were obtained from memory CD4+ T cells from PBMCs. Stated subset: CD45RA-negative fraction.

The CDR3 protein is CATQGFSTDTQYF. The DNA for the CDR3 is TGTGCCACCCAGGGGTTCTCCACAGATACGCAGTATTTT. The chain recombines TRBV28 with TRBJ2-3; D perhaps matches TRBD1 (6 bases). Germline V gene lookup returns CDR1 MDHEN and CDR2 SYDVKM. The CDR3 length is 13 residues. The V end lost 10 bases, the J end lost 2 bases, and 13 bases lay between the germline ends.